The clone carrying this TCR beta chain was counted at least ten times. What it binds is unknown. Germline CDR1 reads SGHRS; CDR2 reads YFSETQ. This CDR3 region has 15 residues. Trimming cost V 5 bases and J 1 base, with 16 bases left between them. This sample is part of a study of response to subunit inactivated influenza vaccine. TCRdb fed the RT-PCR reads into MiXCR, producing one record per CDR3 protein. The data hold more than 450,000 distinct CDR3 sequences, with 7.6% observed a single time. Points from the study as a whole: Authors suggested few new T cells are recruited by each seasonal influenza vaccination.

The sequences come from PBMCs from blood, collected roughly 24 months after vaccination. The TCR was taken from a man aged 50-75 years who received an inactivated influenza vaccine. This sequence joins TRBV5-1 and TRBJ2-7; D is ambiguous. This CDR3 is CASRIRARDSYEQYF. CDR3 DNA sequence: TGCGCCAGCAGGATAAGGGCAAGGGATTCCTACGAGCAGTACTTC.